This T cell receptor (beta chain) derives from a study of shared clonotypes between healthy human individuals. Study-wide background: The people who gave samples were a couple of women and a few men aged 18 to 49.

V was clipped by 10 bases and J by 7 bases, with 13 bases between them. CDR1 and CDR2 (germline): LNHDA, SQIVND (reference sequence). CDR3 length: 11 residues. Findings of the study overall: Naive subsets typically showed greater estimated richness than memory subsets. Incomplete sequencing of sorted subsets was indicated by rarefaction despite large depth.

TCRdb's table, derived via immunoSEQ multiplex PCR, lists solely in-frame clones and lacks some. The repertoire has fewer than 3 million clones, under 95% of them found once; the top ten carry roughly 0.34%. Comments on this clone: What it binds is unknown.

Sequenced material: naive CD4+ T cells from PBMCs. Subset denoted: CD45RA+ positively selected. The sequence came from a man aged 18-30 years in good health. Some clones in this sample may be carry-over from other donors' samples. This rearrangement joins TRBV19 to TRBJ2-5; D is unresolved. The CDR3 loop is CATRTSGTQYF. Written as DNA, the CDR3 is TGTGCCACCAGAACCTCGGGGACCCAGTACTTC.